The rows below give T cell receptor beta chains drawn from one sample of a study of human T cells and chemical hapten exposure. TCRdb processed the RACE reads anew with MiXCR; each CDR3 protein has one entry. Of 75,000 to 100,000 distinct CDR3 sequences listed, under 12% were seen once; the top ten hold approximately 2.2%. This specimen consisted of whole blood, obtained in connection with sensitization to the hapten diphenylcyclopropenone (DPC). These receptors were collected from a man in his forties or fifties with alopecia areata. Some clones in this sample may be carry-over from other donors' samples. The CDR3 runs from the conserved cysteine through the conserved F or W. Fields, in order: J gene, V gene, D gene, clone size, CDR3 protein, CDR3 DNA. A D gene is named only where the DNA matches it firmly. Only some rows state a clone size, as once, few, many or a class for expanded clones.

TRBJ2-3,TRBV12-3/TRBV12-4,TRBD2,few,CASSPRLADFRVDTQYF,TGTGCCAGCAGCCCTCGCCTAGCGGATTTCCGAGTTGATACGCAGTATTTT
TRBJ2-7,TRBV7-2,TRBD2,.,CASSASGRTYEQYF,TGTGCCAGCAGCGCCAGCGGGAGGACTTACGAGCAGTACTTC
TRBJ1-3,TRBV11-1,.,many,CASSRDISGNTIYF,TGTGCCAGCAGCCGCGATATCTCTGGAAACACCATATATTTT
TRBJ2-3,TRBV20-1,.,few,CSARVALGGPTDTQYF,TGCAGTGCTAGAGTCGCACTAGGAGGGCCCACAGATACGCAGTATTTT
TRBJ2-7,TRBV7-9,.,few,CASSLARGEQYF,TGTGCCAGCAGCTTAGCGAGGGGGGAGCAGTACTTC
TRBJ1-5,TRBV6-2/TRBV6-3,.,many,CASSFPVQPQHF,TGTGCCAGCAGTTTCCCAGTCCAGCCCCAGCATTTT
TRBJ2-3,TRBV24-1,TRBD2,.,CATSDPFSGTRADTQYF,TGTGCCACCAGTGATCCCTTTAGCGGGACCAGGGCAGATACGCAGTATTTT
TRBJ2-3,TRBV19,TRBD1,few,CASSLTGDPTDTQYF,TGTGCCAGTAGTTTAACAGGGGACCCCACAGATACGCAGTATTTT
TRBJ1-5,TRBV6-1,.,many,CASSVSELSNQPQHF,TGTGCCAGCAGTGTATCAGAGCTTAGCAATCAGCCCCAGCATTTT
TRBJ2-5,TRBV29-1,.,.,CSVSSGRETQYF,TGCAGCGTTTCGTCAGGGAGGGAGACCCAGTACTTC
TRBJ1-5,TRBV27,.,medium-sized,CASSFNSNQPQHF,TGTGCCAGCAGCTTTAATAGCAATCAGCCCCAGCATTTT
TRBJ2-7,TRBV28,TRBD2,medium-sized,CASTDRDYGIYEQYF,TGTGCCAGCACCGACCGGGACTACGGTATCTACGAGCAGTACTTC
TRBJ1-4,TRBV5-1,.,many,CASSFQDDGKLFF,TGCGCCAGCAGCTTCCAGGACGATGGAAAACTGTTTTTT
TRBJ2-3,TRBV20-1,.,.,CSARPLRADGADTQYF,TGCAGTGCTAGGCCCCTCAGGGCAGATGGCGCAGATACGCAGTATTTT
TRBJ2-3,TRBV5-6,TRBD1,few,CASSRWDRGTDTQYF,TGTGCCAGCAGCAGGTGGGACAGGGGGACAGATACGCAGTATTTT
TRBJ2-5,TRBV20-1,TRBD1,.,CSSPEGAEETQYF,TGCAGTTCACCAGAGGGGGCGGAGGAGACCCAGTACTTC
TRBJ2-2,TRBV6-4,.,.,CASSPESAGLELFF,TGTGCCAGCAGCCCTGAAAGTGCGGGGCTGGAGCTGTTTTTT
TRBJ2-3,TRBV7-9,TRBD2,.,CASSPTSGPSSTDTQYF,TGTGCCAGCAGCCCGACTAGCGGACCTTCCAGCACAGATACGCAGTATTTT
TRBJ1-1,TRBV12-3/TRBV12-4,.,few,CASLPGGTEAFF,TGTGCCAGCTTACCGGGGGGAACTGAAGCTTTCTTT
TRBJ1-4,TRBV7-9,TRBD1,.,CASSSSGQGQNEKLFF,TGTGCCAGCAGCTCCAGCGGACAGGGCCAAAATGAAAAACTGTTTTTT
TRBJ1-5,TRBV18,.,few,CASSPRDGDQPQHF,TGTGCCAGCTCACCAAGGGACGGGGATCAGCCCCAGCATTTT
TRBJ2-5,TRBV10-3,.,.,CAISEYGQNPDPSQETQYF,TGTGCCATCAGTGAGTACGGCCAAAATCCGGACCCGTCCCAAGAGACCCAGTACTTC
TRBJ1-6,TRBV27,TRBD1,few,CASSWTGPSNSPLHF,TGTGCCAGCAGTTGGACAGGGCCATCCAATTCACCCCTCCACTTT
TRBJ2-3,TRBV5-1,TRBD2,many,CASSLVLAADTQYF,TGCGCCAGCAGCTTGGTCCTAGCGGCAGATACGCAGTATTTT
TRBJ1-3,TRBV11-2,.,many,CASSPTFSSGNTIYF,TGTGCCAGCAGCCCGACCTTTAGCTCTGGAAACACCATATATTTT
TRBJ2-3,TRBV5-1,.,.,CASSPRNSGDTQYF,TGCGCCAGCAGCCCACGCAACTCCGGAGATACGCAGTATTTT
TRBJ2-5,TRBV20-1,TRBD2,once,CSASPPLAGGGETQYF,TGCAGTGCTAGCCCACCCCTAGCGGGAGGGGGAGAGACCCAGTACTTC
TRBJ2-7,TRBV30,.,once,CAWSLGNSYEQYF,TGTGCCTGGAGTCTAGGGAACTCCTACGAGCAGTACTTC
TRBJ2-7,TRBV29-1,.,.,CSVGGGDGHSYEQYF,TGCAGCGTTGGGGGTGGGGACGGTCACTCCTACGAGCAGTACTTC
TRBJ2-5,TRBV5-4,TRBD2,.,CASSLVSGRGQETQYF,TGTGCCAGCAGCTTGGTTAGCGGGAGGGGTCAAGAGACCCAGTACTTC
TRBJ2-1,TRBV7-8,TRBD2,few,CASSTTSGRANEQFF,TGTGCCAGCAGCACTACTAGCGGGAGGGCCAATGAGCAGTTCTTC
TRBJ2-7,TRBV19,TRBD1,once,CASGTGDYEQYF,TGTGCCAGTGGGACAGGGGATTACGAGCAGTACTTC
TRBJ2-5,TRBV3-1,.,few,CASSPPGRWETQYF,TGTGCCAGCAGCCCCCCCGGCCGGTGGGAGACCCAGTACTTC
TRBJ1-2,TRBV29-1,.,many,CSVQKSNYGYTF,TGCAGCGTTCAGAAGAGCAACTATGGCTACACCTTC
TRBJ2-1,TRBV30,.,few,CAWSGLVVNEQFF,TGTGCCTGGAGTGGACTAGTTGTGAATGAGCAGTTCTTC
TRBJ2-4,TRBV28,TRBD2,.,CASSFAGGSNIQYF,TGTGCCAGCAGTTTTGCGGGAGGTTCGAACATTCAGTACTTC